The T cell receptor beta chain described here comes from a study of early T cells in non-severe SARS-CoV-2 infection. The protocol attached unique molecular identifiers to individual cDNA molecules. TCRdb reprocessed the 5' RACE reads with MiXCR, giving one entry per CDR3 protein. The sample carries tens of thousands of distinct CDR3 sequences, approximately 9% recorded once. With 5 bases clipped from V and 6 bases from J, the junction kept 9 bases outside the gene matches. Looked up from germline, CDR1 is MNHEY and CDR2 is SVGAGI. The CDR3 is made up of 16 amino acids. Many counts were recorded for this clonotype.

The sample comprised whole blood. The sequence was obtained from an adult who was a healthcare worker with PCR-confirmed SARS-CoV-2 infection or an uninfected control (not recorded which). The chain recombines TRBV6-5 with TRBJ2-3, with 12 bases that match TRBD2. In DNA, the CDR3 is TGTGCCAGCAGTCCCCCGACTAGCGGGAGTTGGGATACGCAGTATTTT. Its protein is CASSPPTSGSWDTQYF.